This TCR beta chain was sequenced for a study of T cell responses to AZD1222 COVID-19 vaccine. Sequenced by immunoSEQ multiplex PCR; TCRdb stores in-frame clones only, minus some. Of about 150,000 clones listed, about 89% are singletons. Worth noting for this clone: Its target is unknown.

Study-wide results and limits: Most donors were white British, females outnumbered males, and clonal diversity was possibly underestimated.

V lost 4 bases to trimming and J lost 0 bases; unmatched junction nucleotides: 13. This CDR3 has 19 amino acids. Germline V gives CDR1 SGHTA, CDR2 FQGTGA. The sequence was obtained from an adult who received the MenACWY meningococcal vaccine as a control. The input for sequencing was peripheral blood, taken 28 days after the second dose of the MenACWY control vaccine. The V and J genes are TRBV7-3 and TRBJ2-1; TRBD2 agrees at 9 bases. CDR3 in amino acids: CASSSPKTGLAFSYNEQFF. The CDR3 bases are TGTGCCAGCAGCTCCCCTAAGACCGGACTAGCGTTCTCCTACAATGAGCAGTTCTTC.